The present T cell receptor beta chain was sequenced within a study of T cell responses to AZD1222 COVID-19 vaccine. About the research overall: Second-dose intervals near 4 or 12 weeks were combined. The study, taken as a whole, reports: Nearly half of unique spike-specific TCRs reportedly avoided B.1.351 and B.1.1.7 mutated regions. The donors showed a predominance of white British ancestry and of females, with possible underestimation of clonal diversity. Seropositivity was recorded at baseline in only six AZD1222 recipients.

As concerns this clone: The antigen is undetermined.

TCRdb's copy holds only in-frame clones and misses some; the assay was immunoSEQ multiplex PCR. The sample lists under 70,000 clones; under 90% were seen once. V lost 0 bases, J lost 7 bases, and 7 bases lay in between. CDR3 size: 12 residues. Germline-derived CDR1 and CDR2 are SGHRS and YFSETQ. The TCR was taken from an adult in good health. This specimen was peripheral blood, taken on day 0 of AZD1222 vaccination. V and J are TRBV5-1 and TRBJ1-2; D not certain. DNA of the CDR3: TGCGCCAGCAGCTTGGACGTTTTTGGCTACACCTTC. Its protein is CASSLDVFGYTF.